This section outlines one T cell receptor beta chain sequence together with its context. Measured with immunoSEQ multiplex PCR; TCRdb has only the in-frame clones, and not every one. The sample lists under 50,000 clones, 92% occurring once. This record comes from a study of T cell changes during pregnancy in multiple sclerosis. This CDR3 has 12 amino acids. The V and J ends lost 4 bases and 3 bases respectively, with 10 bases between them. Germline CDR1 SQVTM, CDR2 ANQGSEA. The sample here was CD8+ T cells from peripheral blood mononuclear cells, taken before pregnancy. This rearrangement joins TRBV29-1 to TRBJ2-7; a possible D gene is TRBD1 (5 bases). This receptor was obtained from a female donor with multiple sclerosis, enrolled in a pregnancy study. The CDR3 here is CSVGQGGYEQYF. The CDR3 DNA reads as TGCAGCGTTGGCCAGGGCGGCTACGAGCAGTACTTC.